A single sample gave rise to the 32 T cell receptor beta chains below, sequenced in a study of T cell clonality in common variable immunodeficiency. Assay used: immunoSEQ multiplex PCR; TCRdb lists only in-frame clones, some missing. The data list tens of thousands of clones, none observed once; around 13% falls to the top ten. The specimen was peripheral blood mononuclear cells. The receptors here all came from a person aged 18 to 70 in good health.

Details on this clone: Read coverage stops 3 residues before the CDR3 terminus; the germline J gene supplies the remainder. The chain uses TRBV5-4 and TRBJ2-7, with D possibly matching TRBD1 (6 bases). V lost 3 bases and J 3 bases, leaving 13 bases between the germline ends. Per the germline V gene, CDR1 is SGHNT and CDR2 is YYREEE (reference sequence). The CDR3 loop spans 14 amino acids. The CDR3 spells CASSSAGQYYEQYF. The CDR3 DNA, read in part, is TGTGCCAGCAGCTCGGCCGGACAGTACTACGAG.

This clone came up many times. The CDR3 extends 3 residues past the end of the read, so its final part is completed from the germline J gene. The chain is built from TRBV24-1 and TRBJ2-2; D is unclear. The germline gives CDR1 KGHDR, CDR2 SFDVKD. The CDR3 runs to 16 residues. V gave up 1 base and J gave up 0 bases, with 8 bases separating them. CDR3 residues: CATSDLGGSNTGELFF. Partial CDR3 DNA: TGTGCCACCAGTGATTTAGGCGGCTCGAACACCGGGGAG.

This clone was seen at least ten times. The DNA ends 3 residues before the CDR3 does, and the rest of the CDR3 is filled in from the germline J gene. The chain recombines TRBV19 with TRBJ2-7, with D tentatively TRBD1 or TRBD2 (5 bases each). The germline V and J ends were trimmed by 5 bases and 4 bases, with 12 bases remaining between them. Looked up from germline, CDR1 is LNHDA and CDR2 is SQIVND (reference sequence). The length of the CDR3 is 13 residues. The part of the CDR3 DNA that was read is TGTGCCAGTAGTCTGAGGGGCCTGTACGAG. It is translated as CASSLRGLYE. The whole CDR3 region reads CASSLRGLYEQYF. The full variable domain, completed using reference TRBV19 and TRBJ2-7, is DGGITQSPKYLFRKEGQNVTLSCEQNLNHDAMYWYRQDPGQGLRLIYYSQIVNDFQKGDIAEGYSVSREKKESFPLTVTSAQKNPTAFYLCASSLRGLYEQYFGPGTRLTVT.

By sample share, this clone is medium-sized. The CDR3 end falls 3 residues outside the read, so it is completed with the germline J gene. The chain combines TRBV12-3 or TRBV12-4 with TRBJ2-2; 7 bases map to TRBD1. The CDR3 length is 19 residues. The V and J ends lost 6 bases and 3 bases, in that order; junction bases with no gene match: 19. CDR3 loop: CASRLRVFPGTEDTGELFF. CDR3 bases read: TGTGCCAGCAGATTACGGGTTTTCCCCGGGACAGAGGACACCGGGGAG.

This clone was observed at least ten times. The read comes to an end 3 residues before the CDR3 does, leaving the germline J gene to fill in the end. The rearrangement joins TRBV5-4 to TRBJ1-1, with D possibly matching TRBD1 (5 bases). The length of the CDR3 is 12 residues. Germline CDR1 SGHNT, CDR2 YYREEE (reference sequence). V was trimmed by 4 bases and J by 7 bases, leaving 11 bases between them. CDR3 DNA (partial): TGTGCCAGCAGCCCGGACACTCATGAA. Protein product: CASSPDTHE. The entire CDR3 sequence reads CASSPDTHEAFF.

This clone was seen many times. The missing CDR3 end, 3 residues past where the read stops, is filled in from the germline J gene. The rearrangement links TRBV30 to TRBJ2-5; D might be TRBD2 (5 bases). Germline values: CDR1 GTSNPN, CDR2 SVGIG (reference sequence). The CDR3 spans 11 residues. The V and J ends lost 2 bases and 5 bases respectively, with 6 bases between them. CDR3: CAWSPGETQYF. The part of the CDR3 DNA that was read is TGTGCCTGGAGTCCGGGGGAGACC.

In its sample, this clone was seen many times. Coverage ceases 3 residues before the CDR3 finishes, and the germline J gene fills in the end. The chain uses TRBV28 and TRBJ1-1; possibly TRBD1 for D (6 bases). Germline loops: CDR1 MDHEN, CDR2 SYDVKM. This CDR3 region has 13 residues. Trimming shortened V by 7 bases and J by 5 bases, and 14 bases separated the two germline ends. The sequenced CDR3 bases are TGTGCCAGCACCCAGGCAGGGGCTACTGAA. Translation: CASTQAGATE. The whole CDR3 is CASTQAGATEAFF.

This clone was recorded many times. The read falls 3 residues short of the CDR3 end, and the missing part is taken from the germline J gene. This chain joins TRBV5-6 and TRBJ2-1, with unresolved D. The CDR3 loop spans 14 amino acids. CDR1 SGHDT and CDR2 YYEEEE come from the germline V gene. V was shortened by 1 base and J by 9 bases, with 14 bases between the two germline ends. The DNA read from the CDR3 is TGTGCCAGCAGCTTGATTAAGGGCTTCTCTGAG. It specifies CASSLIKGFSE. The full CDR3 protein is CASSLIKGFSEQFF.

This clone was seen ten or more times. The observed sequence ends 3 residues before the CDR3 terminus, with the missing tail filled in from the germline J gene. The chain has TRBV7-2 and TRBJ2-7; tentatively, D is TRBD1 (6 bases). V dropped 5 bases and J dropped 6 bases, with 11 bases sitting between them. Germline V lookup: CDR1 SGHTA, CDR2 FQGNSA. The CDR3 has 12 residues. The CDR3 DNA, read in part, is TGTGCCAGCAGCACAACAGGGTTCGAG. It encodes CASSTTGFE. The full CDR3 sequence reads CASSTTGFEQYF.

This clone was observed a handful of times. With the read ending 3 residues before the CDR3 end, the germline J gene is used to fill in that end. The chain couples TRBV18 to TRBJ2-2; D is uncertain. CDR3 size: 15 residues. CDR1 and CDR2 (germline): KGHSH, LQKENI. The covered CDR3 bases are TGTGCCAGCTCAGCAGGAGCCAGTGGCTCTGAAAAG. It yields the protein CASSAGASGSEK. The CDR3 as a whole reads CASSAGASGSEKLFF.

Many counts were recorded for this clone. The CDR3 extends 3 residues past the end of the read, so its final part is completed from the germline J gene. This chain connects TRBV18 to TRBJ1-5; D may be TRBD1 (5 bases). Between the trimmed V and J ends, which lost 3 bases and 7 bases, there was a span of 10 bases. The CDR3 runs to 13 residues. CDR1 is KGHSH, CDR2 LQKENI, per germline. The CDR3 bases that were read are TGTGCCAGCTCACCGGGGGGTGGCCAGCCC. Translation: CASSPGGGQP. The whole CDR3 region reads CASSPGGGQPQHF. Filled out from reference TRBV18 and TRBJ1-5, the complete variable domain reads NAGVMQNPRHLVRRRGQEARLRCSPMKGHSHVYWYRQLPEEGLKFMVYLQKENIIDESGMPKERFSAEFPKEGPSILRIQQVVRGDSAAYFCASSPGGGQPQHFGDGTRLSIL.

In this sample, this clone turned up a few times. The CDR3 bases that were read are TGTGCCAGCAGCTTAGGAGGGACAGACTATGGC. Translating gives CASSLGGTDYG. The whole CDR3 is CASSLGGTDYGYTF. The gene calls are TRBV11-2 and TRBJ1-2; 7 positions match TRBD1. From the germline J gene comes the end of the CDR3, since the read stops 3 residues before it. V trimming: 1 base; J trimming: 3 bases; junction bases outside the gene matches: 2. CDR1 and CDR2 (germline): SGHAT, FQNNGV. The CDR3 loop spans 14 amino acids. The whole variable domain, filled in from reference TRBV11-2 and TRBJ1-2, reads EAGVAQSPRYKIIEKRQSVAFWCNPISGHATLYWYQQILGQGPKLLIQFQNNGVVDDSQLPKDRFSAERLKGVDSTLKIQPAKLEDSAVYLCASSLGGTDYGYTFGSGTRLTVV.

The table lists this clone with a few counts. The CDR3 end falls 3 residues outside the read, so it is completed with the germline J gene. V gene TRBV2 combines with J gene TRBJ2-7; TRBD2 might be the D (5 bases). The germline gives CDR1 SNHLY, CDR2 FYNNEI. The V gene lost 8 bases and the J gene lost 6 bases, with 14 bases spanning the gap. The CDR3 has 12 amino acids. This CDR3 is CASLRLGVEQYF. CDR3 DNA (partial): TGTGCCAGCCTCCGGCTCGGGGTCGAG.

This clone appeared a few times. Read coverage stops 3 residues before the CDR3 terminus; the germline J gene supplies the remainder. Other nucleotide sequences in the sample specify the same CDR3. The chain combines TRBV19 with TRBJ1-3; a possible D gene is TRBD1 (6 bases). The CDR3 covers 15 residues. CDR1 is LNHDA and CDR2 is SQIVND in the germline V gene (reference sequence). Trimming stripped 10 bases from V and 3 bases from J, with 19 bases between. CDR3 region: CATQPQGSRGNTIYF. The sequenced CDR3 bases are TGTGCCACACAACCACAGGGAAGTCGTGGAAACACC. The full variable domain, completed using reference TRBV19 and TRBJ1-3, is DGGITQSPKYLFRKEGQNVTLSCEQNLNHDAMYWYRQDPGQGLRLIYYSQIVNDFQKGDIAEGYSVSREKKESFPLTVTSAQKNPTAFYLCATQPQGSRGNTIYFGEGSWLTVV.

This clone was seen at least ten times. The read is 3 residues too short to cover the CDR3 end, so that end is filled in from the germline J gene. This chain uses TRBV5-4 with TRBJ2-7, with D tentatively TRBD1 (6 bases). V dropped 4 bases and J dropped 2 bases, with 13 bases sitting between them. The CDR3 runs 14 residues. CDR1 and CDR2 from the germline V gene are SGHNT and YYREEE (reference sequence). The sequenced part of the CDR3 DNA is TGTGCCAGCAGCCCCGGGGACATTGCCTACGAG. This sequence encodes CASSPGDIAYE. The full CDR3 protein reads CASSPGDIAYEQYF.

As concerns this clone: The junction differs from germline at one of its ends, possibly a read error. The sequence runs out 3 residues before the end of the CDR3; the remainder is reconstructed from the germline J gene. Other DNA sequences in the same sample also yield this CDR3. V is TRBV19 and J is TRBJ1-3; D not resolved. Germline V gives CDR1 LNHDA, CDR2 SQIVND (reference sequence). This CDR3 comprises 13 residues. The CDR3 bases that were read are TGCGCCAGTTGGGCGGGTCCTGGAAACACC. It specifies CASWAGPGNT. The entire CDR3 protein is CASWAGPGNTIYF.

This clone was observed at least ten times. Sequencing ends 3 residues short of the CDR3 end; the germline J gene provides the rest. The rearrangement joins TRBV7-3 to TRBJ1-1; D gene unclear. Trimming pared 2 bases from V and 0 bases from J, leaving 4 bases between. This CDR3 has 13 amino acids. The V gene's germline CDR1 is SGHTA and CDR2 FQGTGA. CDR3 residues: CASSLLVNTEAFF. Incomplete CDR3 DNA: TGTGCCAGCAGCTTACTCGTGAACACTGAA.

This clone was detected many times. The read terminates 3 residues before the CDR3 end, so the remaining end is supplied by the germline J gene. The chain is built from TRBV30 and TRBJ1-6, with TRBD1 matching over 7 bases. The trim removed 2 bases at V and 6 bases at J, leaving 7 bases unmatched. This CDR3 has 15 residues. The V gene's germline CDR1 is GTSNPN and CDR2 SVGIG (reference sequence). The sequenced part of the CDR3 DNA is TGTGCCTGGAGTAGACAGGGAAGACTTAATTCACCC. Translated: CAWSRQGRLNSP. The whole CDR3 region reads CAWSRQGRLNSPLHF.

This clone was picked up many times. The read comes to an end 3 residues before the CDR3 does, leaving the germline J gene to fill in the end. The chain has TRBV5-6 and TRBJ1-2, with D perhaps TRBD1 (6 bases). The V gene's germline CDR1 is SGHDT and CDR2 YYEEEE. The CDR3 totals 14 residues. Trimming left V 3 bases short and J 4 bases short, with 13 bases between. CDR3 region: CASSSYGQTYGYTF. The part of the CDR3 DNA that was read is TGTGCCAGCAGCTCATACGGACAGACCTATGGC.

This clone was detected many times. From the germline J gene comes the end of the CDR3, since the read stops 3 residues before it. This chain connects TRBV7-6 to TRBJ2-5; no clear D. The CDR3 spans 15 residues. Trimming cost V 2 bases and J 0 bases, with 10 bases left between them. Germline CDR1 is SGHVS and CDR2 is FNYEAQ. The CDR3 protein is CASSLPTQYQETQYF. The sequenced part of the CDR3 DNA is TGTGCCAGCAGCTTACCGACTCAGTACCAAGAGACC.

Many counts were recorded for this clone. Incomplete CDR3 DNA: TGTGCCAGTAATCTAGCTGGGGCCAACGTC. It codes for CASNLAGANV. The complete CDR3 protein is CASNLAGANVLTF. This rearrangement joins TRBV19 to TRBJ2-6, with D uncertain. The read ends 3 residues shy of where the CDR3 ends; the end is completed using the germline J gene. The germline V gene has CDR1 LNHDA and CDR2 SQIVND (reference sequence). The CDR3 covers 13 residues. Deletions cut 7 bases from V and 2 bases from J, with 6 bases between.

This clone turned up a few times. The read comes to an end 3 residues before the CDR3 does, leaving the germline J gene to fill in the end. The chain couples TRBV19 to TRBJ2-1; TRBD1 aligns across 10 bases. The CDR3 totals 17 residues. Per the germline V gene, CDR1 is LNHDA and CDR2 is SQIVND (reference sequence). J was trimmed by 9 bases and V by 3 bases; bases with no gene match: 14. The covered CDR3 bases are TGTGCCAGTAGTATTGCGGCCGGACAGGGGGTTTCACTTGAG. Protein sequence: CASSIAAGQGVSLE. The entire CDR3 protein reads CASSIAAGQGVSLEQFF.

To note about this clone: The CDR3 end falls 3 residues outside the read, so it is completed with the germline J gene. V is TRBV7-3 and J is TRBJ2-3; possibly TRBD1 for D (5 bases). Between the trimmed V and J ends, which lost 3 bases and 6 bases, there was a span of 16 bases. Germline CDR1 reads SGHTA; CDR2 reads FQGTGA. CDR3 length: 15 residues. Incomplete CDR3 DNA: TGTGCCAGCAGCTTTGGTGGTGGGGCATGGGATACG. It is translated as CASSFGGGAWDT. The whole CDR3 protein reads CASSFGGGAWDTQYF.

This clone came up many times. The sequenced fragment ends 3 residues before the CDR3 boundary, so the rest is inferred from the germline J gene. This chain connects TRBV29-1 to TRBJ2-5; unclear D gene. V was cut by 1 base and J by 6 bases, with 6 bases left in between. This CDR3 region has 11 residues. The germline CDR1 and CDR2 sequences are SQVTM and ANQGSEA. CDR3 sequence: CSVEVRKTQYF. Incomplete CDR3 DNA: TGCAGCGTTGAAGTGCGCAAGACC.

This clone has ten or more counts. Read sequence stops 3 residues before the CDR3 end, and the germline J gene provides the missing end. The V call is TRBV6-2 or TRBV6-3, the J call TRBJ1-5, with D hard to call. The CDR3 extends over 13 amino acids. The V gene's germline CDR1 is MNHEY and CDR2 SVGEGT. V lost 2 bases to trimming and J lost 7 bases, with 9 bases between them. The covered CDR3 bases are TGTGCCAGCAGTTACGTCGGTCGACAGCCC. Encoded protein: CASSYVGRQP. The complete CDR3 sequence is CASSYVGRQPQHF.

In the case of this clone: The read comes to an end 3 residues before the CDR3 does, leaving the germline J gene to fill in the end. The chain recombines TRBV5-1 with TRBJ2-7, with D possibly being TRBD2 (8 bases). The V and J ends lost 2 bases and 2 bases respectively, with 29 bases between them. Per germline, CDR1 SGHRS and CDR2 YFSETQ. The CDR3 length is 20 residues. The CDR3 reads CASSLRTGTARPGLAYEQYF. The sequenced part of the CDR3 DNA is TGCGCCAGCAGCTTAAGAACCGGGACAGCCAGACCGGGACTAGCCTACGAG.

Details on this clone: The CDR3 end falls 3 residues outside the read, so it is completed with the germline J gene. The chain uses TRBV7-9 and TRBJ1-2; D is uncertain. The V gene lost 1 base and the J gene lost 2 bases, with 8 bases spanning the gap. This CDR3 contains 14 residues. Germline assignment: CDR1 SEHNR and CDR2 FQNEAQ (reference sequence). CDR3 residues: CASSLVSGNYGYTF. CDR3 bases read: TGTGCCAGCAGCTTAGTGTCCGGGAACTATGGC.

This clone has ten or more counts. The sequence runs out 3 residues before the end of the CDR3; the remainder is reconstructed from the germline J gene. The V call is TRBV6-1, the J call TRBJ2-3; D ambiguous. The CDR3 is 15 residues long. Germline V gives CDR1 MNHNS, CDR2 SASEGT. V shed 4 bases and J shed 0 bases, with 11 bases lying between them. CDR3 sequence: CASSAGHTSTDTQYF. The part of the CDR3 DNA that was read is TGTGCCAGCAGTGCAGGTCATACTAGCACAGATACG.

The table lists this clone with many counts. The part of the CDR3 DNA that was read is TGTGCCAGCAGTTTCGACAGGGGTGGC. Protein: CASSFDRGG. The complete CDR3 protein is CASSFDRGGYTF. The rearrangement links TRBV6-2 or TRBV6-3 to TRBJ1-2; TRBD1 agrees at 8 bases. The CDR3 extends 3 residues past the end of the read, so its final part is completed from the germline J gene. Trimming took 4 bases from V and 7 from J; bases not matched to a gene: 2. The V gene's germline CDR1 is MNHEY and CDR2 SVGEGT. This CDR3 is 12 amino acids long.

This clone was seen many times. The CDR3 extends 3 residues past the end of the read, so its final part is completed from the germline J gene. The rearrangement joins TRBV7-9 to TRBJ1-3; D not resolved. CDR3 length: 15 amino acids. The V gene lost 3 bases and the J gene lost 0 bases, with 9 bases spanning the gap. The germline CDR1 and CDR2 sequences are SEHNR and FQNEAQ (reference sequence). This CDR3 reads CASSLPGGSGNTIYF. The CDR3 bases that were read are TGTGCCAGCAGCTTGCCAGGTGGCTCTGGAAACACC.

This clone showed up many times. The read terminates 3 residues ahead of where the CDR3 ends, so the germline J gene completes it. The chain couples TRBV7-3 to TRBJ2-7; possibly TRBD2 for D (7 bases). The CDR3 runs 14 residues. Germline CDR1 SGHTA, CDR2 FQGTGA. Trimming stripped 2 bases from V and 1 base from J, with 9 bases between. The sequenced CDR3 bases are TGTGCCAGCAGCTTAGAGGGGGGGTCCTACGAG. Protein: CASSLEGGSYE. The CDR3 in full is CASSLEGGSYEQYF.

This clone was observed many times. The observed sequence ends 3 residues before the CDR3 terminus, with the missing tail filled in from the germline J gene. The chain couples TRBV20-1 to TRBJ2-1; 10 bases match TRBD2. Germline V gives CDR1 DFQATT, CDR2 SNEGSKA (reference sequence). V lost 0 bases and J lost 4; bases outside the gene matches: 15. The CDR3 has 19 amino acids. The CDR3 region is CSARDGRGVAGGTYNEQFF. The CDR3 DNA, read in part, is TGCAGTGCTAGAGATGGTCGGGGGGTAGCGGGGGGCACATACAATGAG.